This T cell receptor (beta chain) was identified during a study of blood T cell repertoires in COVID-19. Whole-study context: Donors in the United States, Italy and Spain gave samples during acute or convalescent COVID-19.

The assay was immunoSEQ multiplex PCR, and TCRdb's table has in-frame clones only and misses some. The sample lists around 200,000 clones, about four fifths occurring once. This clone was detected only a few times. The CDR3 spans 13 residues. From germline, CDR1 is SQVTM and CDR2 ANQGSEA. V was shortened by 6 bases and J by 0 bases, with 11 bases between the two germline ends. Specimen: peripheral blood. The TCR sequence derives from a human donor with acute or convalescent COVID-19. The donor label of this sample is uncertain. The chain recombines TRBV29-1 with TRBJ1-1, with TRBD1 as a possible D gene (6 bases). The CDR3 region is CSVAGHLNTEAFF. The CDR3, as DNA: TGCAGCGTAGCGGGACACCTGAACACTGAAGCTTTCTTT.